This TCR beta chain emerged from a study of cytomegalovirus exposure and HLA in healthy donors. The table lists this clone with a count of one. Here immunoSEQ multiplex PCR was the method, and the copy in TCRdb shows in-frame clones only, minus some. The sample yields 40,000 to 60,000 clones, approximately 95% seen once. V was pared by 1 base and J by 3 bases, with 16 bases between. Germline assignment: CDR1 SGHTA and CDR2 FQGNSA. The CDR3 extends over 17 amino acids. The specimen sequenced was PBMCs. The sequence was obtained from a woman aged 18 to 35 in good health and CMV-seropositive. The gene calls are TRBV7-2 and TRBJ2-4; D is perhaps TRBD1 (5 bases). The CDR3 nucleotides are TGTGCCAGCAGCTTAGTCCCAGGGTCGTACGACAAAAACATTCAGTACTTC. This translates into CASSLVPGSYDKNIQYF.